The rows below give T cell receptor beta chains drawn from one sample of a study of T cell repertoires in cytomegalovirus infection. These receptors are not linked to any known antigen. TCRdb recomputed calls from the reads with MiXCR, one row per CDR3 protein. The table lists about 920,000 distinct CDR3 sequences, under 40% of them singletons, with around 15% in the top ten. Sequences were derived from cultured CD8+ T cells from PBMCs, sampled from culture after CMV antigen stimulation. Source of these receptors: a human donor in good health (CMV status not recorded). Some clones in this sample may be carry-over from other donors' samples. Both conserved end residues are part of each CDR3. D genes are given only for firm matches. Clone size is stated in some rows and not others, as once, few, many or a class when expanded.

CDR3: CASSERGSGTVGGYTF; DNA: TGTGCCAGCAGTGAAAGGGGGTCCGGGACGGTGGGCGGCTACACCTTC; V: TRBV2; D: NA; size: NA; J: TRBJ1-2
CDR3: CASSYGQGAISEAFF; DNA: TGTGCCAGCAGTTATGGACAGGGGGCGATTTCTGAAGCTTTCTTT; V: TRBV27; D: TRBD1; size: NA; J: TRBJ1-1
CDR3: CASISWDRNTEAFF; DNA: TGTGCCAGCATTAGTTGGGACAGGAACACTGAAGCTTTCTTT; V: TRBV2; D: TRBD1; size: NA; J: TRBJ1-1
CDR3: CASSSAGSSNQPQHF; DNA: TGTGCCAGCAGCTCTGCGGGTAGTAGCAATCAGCCCCAGCATTTT; V: TRBV11-2; D: NA; size: NA; J: TRBJ1-5
CDR3: CASSSRTGVGNTIYF; DNA: TGTGCCAGCAGCTCGCGGACAGGGGTTGGAAACACCATATATTTT; V: TRBV7-6; D: TRBD1; size: few; J: TRBJ1-3
CDR3: CASSLTGVTGNTIYF; DNA: TGTGCCAGTAGTTTAACAGGGGTAACTGGAAACACCATATATTTT; V: TRBV19; D: TRBD1; size: NA; J: TRBJ1-3
CDR3: CASSQEWSRGYTSTDTQYF; DNA: TGCGCCAGCAGCCAAGAATGGTCGCGGGGTTATACTAGCACAGATACGCAGTATTTT; V: TRBV4-3; D: NA; size: few; J: TRBJ2-3
CDR3: CASSPAAGEQFF; DNA: TGTGCCAGCTCACCCGCAGCGGGTGAGCAGTTCTTC; V: TRBV18; D: NA; size: once; J: TRBJ2-1
CDR3: CASSDSGDGYEQYF; DNA: TGTGCCAGCAGCGATTCAGGGGACGGATACGAGCAGTACTTC; V: TRBV6-5; D: NA; size: NA; J: TRBJ2-7
CDR3: CASSLSQGDTSYEQYF; DNA: TGTGCCAGCAGCTTATCCCAGGGGGATACCTCCTACGAGCAGTACTTC; V: TRBV7-4; D: TRBD1; size: NA; J: TRBJ2-7
CDR3: CASSSPLQEADTQYF; DNA: TGTGCCAGCAGTTCCCCGTTGCAGGAAGCAGATACGCAGTATTTT; V: TRBV6-6; D: NA; size: NA; J: TRBJ2-3
CDR3: CSVEGSIGTGGNPYEQYF; DNA: TGCAGCGTTGAAGGCAGCATCGGGACAGGGGGAAATCCCTACGAGCAGTACTTC; V: TRBV29-1; D: TRBD1; size: NA; J: TRBJ2-7
CDR3: CASSFGTGEFSYEQYF; DNA: TGTGCCAGCAGCTTCGGGACAGGGGAATTCTCCTACGAGCAGTACTTC; V: TRBV6-1; D: TRBD1; size: NA; J: TRBJ2-7
CDR3: CSGARGTGPHEQFF; DNA: TGCAGTGGAGCCCGCGGGACAGGGCCGCATGAGCAGTTCTTC; V: TRBV20-1; D: TRBD1; size: NA; J: TRBJ2-1
CDR3: CASSQGGTGNEKLFF; DNA: TGCGCCAGCAGCCAAGGTGGGACAGGGAACGAAAAACTGTTTTTT; V: TRBV4-1; D: TRBD1; size: NA; J: TRBJ1-4
CDR3: CATSRRGAGGESTDTQYF; DNA: TGTGCCACCAGCAGGAGGGGGGCGGGCGGAGAGAGCACAGATACGCAGTATTTT; V: TRBV15; D: NA; size: NA; J: TRBJ2-3
CDR3: CASSSLAGERTDTQYF; DNA: TGTGCCAGCAGCTCTCTAGCGGGGGAGCGCACAGATACGCAGTATTTT; V: TRBV7-6; D: TRBD2; size: few; J: TRBJ2-3
CDR3: CASSQVGQGSTEAFF; DNA: TGCGCCAGCAGCCAAGTGGGACAGGGCTCCACTGAAGCTTTCTTT; V: TRBV4-1; D: TRBD1; size: NA; J: TRBJ1-1
CDR3: CASSYLIIDSNQPQHF; DNA: TGTGCCAGCAGTTACTTGATAATCGACAGCAATCAGCCCCAGCATTTT; V: TRBV6-6; D: NA; size: NA; J: TRBJ1-5
CDR3: CASSVPGGLGTEAFF; DNA: TGTGCCAGCAGTGTGCCGGGGGGCTTGGGCACTGAAGCTTTCTTT; V: TRBV6-1; D: NA; size: many; J: TRBJ1-1
CDR3: CASSLRGLAVAQETQYF; DNA: TGTGCCAGCAGTTTACGGGGACTAGCGGTAGCCCAAGAGACCCAGTACTTC; V: TRBV27; D: TRBD2; size: NA; J: TRBJ2-5
CDR3: CASSNRGWATEAFF; DNA: TGTGCCAGTAGTAACAGGGGATGGGCCACTGAAGCTTTCTTT; V: TRBV19; D: TRBD1; size: NA; J: TRBJ1-1
CDR3: CASTSGEVYYGYTF; DNA: TGTGCCAGCACCTCTGGTGAGGTCTACTATGGCTACACCTTC; V: TRBV2; D: NA; size: once; J: TRBJ1-2